The 5 T cell receptor beta chains below were found in one sample sequenced in a study of blood T cell repertoires in COVID-19. Using immunoSEQ multiplex PCR, the repertoire was profiled, and TCRdb retains in-frame clones only, with some absent. The sample lists 270,000 or so clones, more than 85% occurring once. The specimen sequenced was PBMCs or T cells enriched from blood (not recorded which). These receptors originate from a man aged 35-49 years who had been exposed to COVID-19.

The chain couples TRBV4-1 to TRBJ2-7; TRBD1 agrees at 8 bases. The CDR3 spans 14 residues. The V segment lost 5 bases and the J segment 4 bases; nucleotides outside the gene matches: 7. Germline lookup yields CDR1 MGHRA and CDR2 YSYEKL. The DNA for the CDR3 is TGCGCCAGCAGCGACCGACAGGGGCTGTACGAGCAGTACTTC. Protein: CASSDRQGLYEQYF.

CDR3 loop: CATSTYRSRAEAFF. The CDR3 bases are TGTGCCACCAGCACATATCGAAGCCGGGCTGAAGCTTTCTTT. The chain employs TRBV15 and TRBJ1-1; no definite D call. The germline CDR1 and CDR2 sequences are LNHNV and YYDKDF (reference sequence). CDR3 length: 14 residues. V dropped 4 bases and J dropped 6 bases, with 15 bases sitting between them.

Here the CDR3 reads CASSQFGGRNEQYF. DNA for the CDR3: TGCGCCAGCAGCCAATTCGGGGGTAGGAACGAGCAGTACTTC. The V call is TRBV4-1, the J call TRBJ2-7, with a tentative D call TRBD2 (6 bases). From germline, CDR1 is MGHRA and CDR2 YSYEKL. This CDR3 comprises 14 residues. V was trimmed by 2 bases and J by 5 bases, leaving 13 bases between them.

V is TRBV6-4 and J is TRBJ2-3; 8 nucleotides line up with TRBD2. Germline V gene sequence: CDR1 MRHNA, CDR2 SNTAGT. V shed 0 bases and J 0 bases; nucleotides not matched to a gene: 2. The CDR3 is made up of 16 amino acids. CDR3 protein: CASSDSERGSTDTQYF. The CDR3 bases are TGTGCCAGCAGTGACTCTGAGCGGGGGAGCACAGATACGCAGTATTTT.

This chain joins TRBV6-1 and TRBJ1-4, with D unresolved. Trimming shortened V by 3 bases and J by 5 bases, and 7 bases separated the two germline ends. The length of the CDR3 is 13 residues. Germline-derived CDR1 and CDR2 are MNHNS and SASEGT. The DNA for the CDR3 is TGTGCCAGCAGTGAGGGAGGCAATGAAAAACTGTTTTTT. It yields the protein CASSEGGNEKLFF.